A selection of T cell receptor beta chains follows, all from one sample in a study of blood T cell repertoires in COVID-19. Generated by immunoSEQ multiplex PCR, the TCRdb table keeps only in-frame clones and is missing some. Of about 19,000 clones in the sample, about 87% were seen once. Source material: peripheral blood. These receptors were obtained from a human donor in a cohort sampled during active COVID-19. The CDR3 runs from the conserved cysteine through the conserved F or W. A D gene is named only where the DNA matches it firmly. A row's size may be missing; if present it is once, few, many or a size class.

d_gene,v_gene,j_gene,abundance,CDR3aa,CDR3nt
NA,TRBV5-1,TRBJ2-1,NA,CASSLSGGYSYNEQFF,TGCGCCAGCAGCCTTAGTGGCGGATACTCCTACAATGAGCAGTTCTTC
NA,TRBV7-9,TRBJ1-2,NA,CASSVDRTENYGYTF,TGTGCCAGCAGCGTAGACCGTACAGAGAACTATGGCTACACCTTC
NA,TRBV12-3/TRBV12-4,TRBJ1-3,NA,CASSSGDTIYF,TGTGCCAGCAGTTCCGGAGACACCATATATTTT
NA,TRBV10-3,TRBJ1-1,NA,CAIRAQENTEAFF,TGTGCCATCAGGGCCCAGGAGAACACTGAAGCTTTCTTT
NA,TRBV2,TRBJ2-7,once,CASSPLPGQSFSYEQYF,TGTGCCAGCAGTCCCCTTCCCGGACAATCATTCTCCTACGAGCAGTACTTC
NA,TRBV23-1,TRBJ2-5,NA,CASSQTQETQYF,TGCGCCAGCAGTCAGACTCAAGAGACCCAGTACTTC
NA,TRBV18,TRBJ1-2,NA,CASSPGTDFLGYTF,TGTGCCAGCTCACCCGGTACCGACTTCCTTGGCTACACCTTC
NA,TRBV29-1,TRBJ1-1,NA,CSVESQGSTEAFF,TGCAGCGTTGAATCACAGGGAAGCACTGAAGCTTTCTTT
TRBD1,TRBV5-4,TRBJ2-4,once,CASSIRGQNIQYF,TGTGCCAGCAGCATCAGGGGGCAGAACATTCAGTACTTC
NA,TRBV28,TRBJ1-4,NA,CASSPDGILNEKLFF,TGTGCCAGCAGTCCCGACGGGATTCTTAATGAAAAACTGTTTTTT
TRBD1,TRBV5-1,TRBJ1-4,once,CASSAGQATNEKLFF,TGCGCCAGCAGCGCAGGACAGGCGACTAATGAAAAACTGTTTTTT
NA,TRBV2,TRBJ2-2,NA,CASTPSSGNTGELFF,TGTGCCAGCACCCCCTCCTCGGGGAACACCGGGGAGCTGTTTTTT
TRBD2,TRBV9,TRBJ2-2,NA,CASSVASGSNTGELFF,TGTGCCAGCAGCGTAGCAAGCGGGAGCAACACCGGGGAGCTGTTTTTT
TRBD1,TRBV7-9,TRBJ2-7,NA,CASSLGGQGASYEQYF,TGTGCCAGCAGCTTAGGGGGTCAGGGGGCCTCCTACGAGCAGTACTTC
NA,TRBV9,TRBJ1-5,once,CASSVGGASNQPQHF,TGTGCCAGCAGCGTAGGCGGGGCAAGCAATCAGCCCCAGCATTTT
NA,TRBV4-1,TRBJ2-7,once,CASSQGRIGTTSYEQYF,TGCGCCAGCAGCCAAGGCAGGATAGGGACAACCTCCTACGAGCAGTACTTC
NA,TRBV6-6,TRBJ2-1,NA,CASTLGGSYNEQFF,TGTGCCAGCACCCTAGGGGGTTCCTACAATGAGCAGTTCTTC
TRBD1,TRBV11-2,TRBJ2-7,few,CASSPGTGQGYEQYF,TGTGCCAGCAGCCCCGGCACGGGACAGGGCTACGAGCAGTACTTC
NA,TRBV3-1/TRBV3-2,TRBJ2-1,NA,CASSQESPTRDEQFF,TGTGCCAGCAGCCAAGAGAGTCCGACCAGGGATGAGCAGTTCTTC
TRBD2,TRBV5-4,TRBJ2-1,NA,CASSFGGKRDSLFF,TGTGCCAGCAGCTTTGGGGGTAAGCGGGATAGTCTGTTCTTC
TRBD1,TRBV23-1,TRBJ1-5,NA,CANSGQGPNHQPQHF,TGCGCCAACTCAGGACAGGGGCCAAATCATCAGCCCCAGCATTTT
TRBD2,TRBV27,TRBJ2-1,NA,CASSLMASGTYNEQFF,TGTGCCAGCAGTTTAATGGCCAGCGGGACTTACAATGAGCAGTTCTTC
TRBD2,TRBV10-1,TRBJ2-2,NA,CASSESRTSGSGELFF,TGCGCCAGCAGTGAGTCCCGGACTAGCGGGAGCGGGGAGCTGTTTTTT
NA,TRBV2,TRBJ2-3,once,CASSTDKDSTDTQYF,TGTGCCAGCAGTACCGACAAGGATAGCACAGATACGCAGTATTTT
NA,TRBV24-1,TRBJ1-1,NA,CATSEPGTTKAFF,TGTGCCACCAGTGAACCCGGGACAACCAAAGCTTTCTTT
TRBD1,TRBV5-6,TRBJ1-1,once,CASKINGQGAITEAFF,TGTGCCAGCAAAATAAATGGACAGGGGGCGATCACTGAAGCTTTCTTT
NA,TRBV7-9,TRBJ1-1,NA,CASSLSGGALNTEAFF,TGTGCCAGCAGCTTATCTGGGGGGGCCTTGAACACTGAAGCTTTCTTT
NA,TRBV27,TRBJ1-6,few,CASSSSGSRYNSPLHF,TGTGCCAGCAGTTCATCCGGGAGCAGATATAATTCACCCCTCCACTTT
TRBD1,TRBV5-1,TRBJ1-1,NA,CASSLGTGNMNTEAFF,TGCGCCAGCAGCTTGGGGACAGGGAACATGAACACTGAAGCTTTCTTT
NA,TRBV5-6,TRBJ2-1,once,CASSLRGNINEQFF,TGTGCCAGCAGCCTCAGGGGTAACATAAATGAGCAGTTCTTC
NA,TRBV6-2/TRBV6-3,TRBJ2-3,NA,CASSYSGTRPTDTQYF,TGTGCCAGCAGTTACTCGGGGACTCGTCCCACAGATACGCAGTATTTT
NA,TRBV6-5,TRBJ2-3,once,CASWGRLGGDTQYF,TGTGCCAGCTGGGGGCGGTTAGGAGGAGATACGCAGTATTTT
NA,TRBV19,TRBJ1-2,NA,CASAEAFTGSGYTF,TGTGCCAGCGCGGAGGCCTTCACAGGGAGCGGCTACACCTTC
NA,TRBV5-6,TRBJ2-1,few,CASSLGTNNEQFF,TGTGCCAGCAGCTTGGGGACAAACAATGAGCAGTTCTTC
TRBD1,TRBV11-2,TRBJ1-6,NA,CASSSRTGGGSPLHF,TGTGCCAGCAGCTCTAGGACAGGGGGGGGTTCACCCCTCCACTTT
TRBD2,TRBV27,TRBJ2-7,few,CASSLHPGTSGTYEQYF,TGTGCCAGCAGTTTACACCCCGGGACTAGCGGAACCTACGAGCAGTACTTC
TRBD2,TRBV10-3,TRBJ2-3,NA,CAIRKTSGDTDTQYF,TGTGCCATCAGAAAGACTAGCGGAGACACAGATACGCAGTATTTT
NA,TRBV21-1,TRBJ2-2,NA,CACLAGGPSTGELFF,TGTGCCTGTTTAGCGGGAGGGCCCTCTACCGGGGAGCTGTTTTTT
TRBD1,TRBV28,TRBJ2-7,once,CASRSGQSYEQYF,TGTGCCAGCAGGTCGGGACAGTCCTACGAGCAGTACTTC
NA,TRBV5-1,TRBJ2-2,NA,CASSLYGQPNTGELFF,TGCGCCAGCAGCTTGTATGGACAGCCTAACACCGGGGAGCTGTTTTTT
NA,TRBV7-8,TRBJ1-1,NA,CASSLRVGQGMAEAFF,TGTGCCAGCAGCTTACGTGTAGGTCAGGGGATGGCTGAAGCTTTCTTT
NA,TRBV6-1,TRBJ1-1,once,CASSELGAGDTEAFF,TGTGCCAGCAGTGAATTGGGGGCCGGAGACACTGAAGCTTTCTTT
NA,TRBV21-1,TRBJ2-7,once,CASSKDRGHEQYF,TGTGCCAGCAGCAAGGACAGGGGACACGAGCAGTACTTC
NA,TRBV30,TRBJ2-1,NA,CAWSTSFPYNEQFF,TGTGCCTGGTCTACTAGCTTCCCCTACAATGAGCAGTTCTTC